This T cell receptor beta chain was identified during a study of blood T cell repertoires in COVID-19. The wider study: Sites in the United States, Italy and Spain provided acute and convalescent COVID-19 samples. The cDNA or gDNA used as material had been derived from T cells, B-cell-depleted T cells, or PBMCs.

As processed by the authors: By means of reference gene primer amplification, nucleated cell counts were estimated. Profiling relied on immunoSEQ multiplex PCR, and the TCRdb table lists in-frame clones only, not all of them. V and J calls and clone size are as listed in that table; D and trimming were resolved from the DNA. The sample consists of hundreds of thousands of clones, roughly nine tenths of them appearing once. The V end lost 3 bases, the J end lost 4 bases, and 12 bases lay between the germline ends. Germline CDR1 and CDR2: SNHLY and FYNNEI. This CDR3 comprises 14 residues. The genes are TRBV2 and TRBJ1-2, with a tentative D call TRBD1 (5 bases). This TCR came from a man between 18 and 35 years old with COVID-19, enrolled during active disease. Specimen: peripheral blood. For the CDR3, the DNA is TGTGCCAGCAGTGACACCAGGGAGGGCTATGGCTACACCTTC. Translated, it gives CASSDTREGYGYTF.